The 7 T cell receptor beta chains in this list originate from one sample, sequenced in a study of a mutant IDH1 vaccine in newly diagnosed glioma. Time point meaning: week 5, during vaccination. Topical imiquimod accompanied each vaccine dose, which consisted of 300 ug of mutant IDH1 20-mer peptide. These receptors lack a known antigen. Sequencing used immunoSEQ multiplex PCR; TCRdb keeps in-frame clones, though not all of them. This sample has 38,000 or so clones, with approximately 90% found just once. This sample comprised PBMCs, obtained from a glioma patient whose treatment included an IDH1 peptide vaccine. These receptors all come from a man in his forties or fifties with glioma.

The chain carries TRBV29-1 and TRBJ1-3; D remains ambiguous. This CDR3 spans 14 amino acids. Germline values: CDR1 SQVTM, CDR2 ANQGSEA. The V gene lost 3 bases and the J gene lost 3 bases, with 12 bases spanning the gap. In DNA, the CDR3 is TGCAGCGTTGAGCAACAGAACCATGGAAACACCATATATTTT. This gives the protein CSVEQQNHGNTIYF.

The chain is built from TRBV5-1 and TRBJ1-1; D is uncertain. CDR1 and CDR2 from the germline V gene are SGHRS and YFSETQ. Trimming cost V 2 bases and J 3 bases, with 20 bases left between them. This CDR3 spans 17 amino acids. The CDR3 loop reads CASSFRAGSQSDTEAFF. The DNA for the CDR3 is TGCGCCAGCAGCTTCCGGGCTGGGTCACAAAGCGACACTGAAGCTTTCTTT.

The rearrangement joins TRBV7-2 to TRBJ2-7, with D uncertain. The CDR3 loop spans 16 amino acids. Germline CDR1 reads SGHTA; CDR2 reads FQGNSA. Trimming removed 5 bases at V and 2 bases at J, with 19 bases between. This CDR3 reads CASSRRALSYAYEQYF. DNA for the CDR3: TGTGCCAGCAGCCGACGAGCGCTATCGTACGCCTACGAGCAGTACTTC.

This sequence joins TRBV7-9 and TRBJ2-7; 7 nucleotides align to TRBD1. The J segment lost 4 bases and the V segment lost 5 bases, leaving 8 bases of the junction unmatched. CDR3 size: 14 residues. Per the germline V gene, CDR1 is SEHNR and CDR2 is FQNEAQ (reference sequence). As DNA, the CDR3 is TGTGCCAGCAGCCAAGACAGGGTCCGTTACGAGCAGTACTTC. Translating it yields CASSQDRVRYEQYF. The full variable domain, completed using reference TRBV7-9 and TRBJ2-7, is DTGVSQNPRHKITKRGQNVTFRCDPISEHNRLYWYRQTLGQGPEFLTYFQNEAQLEKSRLLSDRFSAERPKGSFSTLEIQRTEQGDSAMYLCASSQDRVRYEQYFGPGTRLTVT.

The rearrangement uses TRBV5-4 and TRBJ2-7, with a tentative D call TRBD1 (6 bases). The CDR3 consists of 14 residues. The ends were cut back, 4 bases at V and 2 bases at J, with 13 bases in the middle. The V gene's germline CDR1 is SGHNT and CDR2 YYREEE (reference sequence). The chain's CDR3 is CASSLDQGPYEQYF. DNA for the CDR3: TGTGCCAGCAGCCTGGACCAGGGGCCCTACGAGCAGTACTTC. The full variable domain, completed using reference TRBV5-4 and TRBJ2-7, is ETGVTQSPTHLIKTRGQQVTLRCSSQSGHNTVSWYQQALGQGPQFIFQYYREEENGRGNFPPRFSGLQFPNYSSELNVNALELDDSALYLCASSLDQGPYEQYFGPGTRLTVT.

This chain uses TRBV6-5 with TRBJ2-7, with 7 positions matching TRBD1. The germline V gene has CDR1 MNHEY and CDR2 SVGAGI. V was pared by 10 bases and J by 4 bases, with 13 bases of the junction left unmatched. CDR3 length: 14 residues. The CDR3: CATFRDTRGYEQYF. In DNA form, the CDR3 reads TGTGCCACTTTCCGGGACACCAGGGGGTACGAGCAGTACTTC.

The CDR3 is CASSLGAARQPQHF. DNA of the CDR3: TGTGCCAGCAGCTTAGGCGCTGCCAGGCAGCCCCAGCATTTT. This sequence joins TRBV11-2 and TRBJ1-5; no clear D. Trimming cost V 1 base and J 7 bases, with 11 bases left between them. The CDR3 loop spans 14 amino acids. CDR1 SGHAT and CDR2 FQNNGV come from the germline V gene.